This TCR beta chain comes out of a study of graft-versus-host responses after intestinal transplantation (dated by TCRdb to the early 2020s). About the study as a whole: The transplants that recipients got were multivisceral, liver-intestinal, or isolated intestinal. Anti-thymocyte globulin induction was given to all recipients, followed by maintenance tacrolimus and steroids for approximately 3 years. The cohort enrolled about two dozen intestinal transplant recipients, one of whom was a retransplant, and a few patients without pretransplant specimens were excluded. Graft-versus-host and host-versus-graft alloreactive T cell clones were tracked in the graft, circulation and bone marrow after intestinal transplantation using bulk TCR-beta CDR3 sequencing. Donor T cell macrochimerism was defined as a peak of at least 4% donor T cells among recipient peripheral blood mononuclear cells. Alloreactive clones were identified by sequencing pre-transplant mixed lymphocyte reaction products and comparing these products with unstimulated pre-transplant donor and recipient T cells. Rather than being sequenced by the commercial service, samples from a few later patients were sequenced in-house on an Illumina MiSeq and processed with MiXCR.

Intraepithelial and lamina propria lymphocytes were isolated from graft specimens using dithiothreitol, EDTA incubations and collagenase D digestion. Serial intestinal graft biopsy specimens collected up to 600 days after transplant underwent bulk TCR-beta sequencing. Taken from cysteine to phenylalanine, the CDR3 has 19 residues. The entry retains the CDR3 DNA only, 57 bases that are in frame from base 1. The CDR1 and CDR2 encoded by the germline V gene are SGHVS and FQNEAQ. Trimming leaves V shorter by 2 bases and J shorter by 4 bases, with the junction holding 16 bases beyond the gene matches. The protocol used for the library was the immunoSEQ multiplex PCR assay. For most patients, genomic DNA was subjected to high-throughput TCR-beta CDR3 sequencing by Adaptive Biotechnologies. Per the authors' processing: Adaptive's ImmunoSEQ software supplied the TCR sequencing data for approximately 18 patients, while MiXCR and VDJtools were used to process a few other patients. CDR3 nucleotide sequences shared between donor and recipient were removed because the origin of such sequences could not be assigned. To count as alloreactive, a clone needed at least 2-fold expansion over unstimulated cells and a minimum CFSE-low frequency of 0.002% (template counts) or 0.001% (read counts). Mappable clones were those detected in sequenced pre-transplant spleen, lymph node, or MLR CFSE-low populations of the donor or recipient. The cumulative frequency of alloreactive clones was calculated as a percentage of all sequences, weighted by copy number. Not all clones reach the TCRdb copy of this immuneACCESS table, which keeps in-frame sequences only. Checked studies attribute under half of the gap to unresolved V genes and leave the rest unexplained. The V and J calls and clone size come from that table; D and trimming were worked out from the DNA. The sample has about 7,400 clones on record, around 65% of them singletons. Roughly 5.3% of the sample is held by the ten biggest clonotypes.

Worth noting for this clone: The antigen this receptor binds is unknown. No much larger clone exists at a distance of one base, and base qualities are not known.

The study at large found these results: The conclusions were limited by the relatively low number and heterogeneity of the intestinal transplant patients. GvH clones turned up in recipient bone marrow, with some appearing earlier in ileal mucosa or blood, a pattern consistent with an intestinal mucosal origin. High GvH to HvG T cell clonal ratios were observed in the allografts of patients with donor T cell macrochimerism. Peak levels of circulating GvH clones were associated with declines in HvG clones early after transplant.

The chain couples TRBV7-8 to TRBJ1-4; 7 bases in between match TRBD1. This TCR derives from a human patient who received an intestinal transplant, so some T cells may come from the graft donor. This sample comprised ileum tissue, obtained approximately 50 days after transplant. The CDR3 corresponds to CASSLSPKGGLRNNEKLFF. The bases read TGTGCCAGCAGCTTATCACCGAAAGGGGGCCTCCGTAATAATGAAAAACTGTTTTTT.